The rows below give T cell receptor beta chains drawn from one sample of a study of CD8 T cells in Susac syndrome. A single record per CDR3 protein comes from TCRdb applying MiXCR to the immunoSEQ multiplex PCR reads. The sample lists approximately 150,000 distinct CDR3 sequences; about 95% were seen once. The sequencing sample was made of CD4+ T cells from PBMCs. The receptors were sampled from a human donor with multiple sclerosis. Each CDR3 is given with its conserved first and last residue. The D gene is left open where the match is weak. Clone size, where shown, is once, few, many, or a class for clones that have expanded.

>TRBV5-1|15|NA|NA|TRBJ2-1
CASSLDGVTYNEQFF
TGCGCCAGCAGCTTGGACGGGGTCACCTACAATGAGCAGTTCTTC
>TRBV7-8|12|NA|NA|TRBJ2-7
CASSLKGGEQYF
TGTGCCAGCAGCTTAAAGGGTGGCGAGCAGTACTTC
>TRBV7-2|15|NA|NA|TRBJ1-5
CASSLDINSNQPQHF
TGTGCCAGCAGCTTAGACATAAATAGCAATCAGCCCCAGCATTTT
>TRBV24-1|16|TRBD1|NA|TRBJ1-2
CATSDSGQGKNYGYTF
TGTGCCACCAGTGATTCCGGACAGGGGAAGAACTATGGCTACACCTTC
>TRBV12-3/TRBV12-4|12|NA|NA|TRBJ2-7
CASSFGGLEQYF
TGTGCCAGCAGTTTTGGGGGGCTTGAGCAGTACTTC
>TRBV9|15|TRBD2|NA|TRBJ2-2
CASSVGGGNTGELFF
TGTGCCAGCAGCGTAGGCGGGGGGAACACCGGGGAGCTGTTTTTT
>TRBV9|16|NA|NA|TRBJ2-4
CASSVALTPTENIQYF
TGTGCCAGCAGCGTAGCTCTGACGCCGACCGAAAACATTCAGTACTTC
>TRBV2|11|NA|NA|TRBJ1-2
CASSEDYGYTF
TGTGCCAGCAGTGAGGACTATGGCTACACCTTC
>TRBV27|14|TRBD1|NA|TRBJ2-7
CASRTLGQNYEQYF
TGTGCCAGCAGGACACTGGGACAGAACTACGAGCAGTACTTC
>TRBV3-1|14|NA|few|TRBJ2-7
CASSRLTSFHEQYF
TGTGCCAGCAGCCGTCTTACTAGCTTCCACGAGCAGTACTTC
>TRBV19|15|NA|once|TRBJ2-3
CASSPRGQLGDTQYF
TGTGCCAGTAGTCCCCGAGGACAGCTAGGGGATACGCAGTATTTT
>TRBV28|12|TRBD2|NA|TRBJ2-5
CASSLGGKTQYF
TGTGCCAGCAGTTTGGGGGGGAAGACCCAGTACTTC
>TRBV27|15|TRBD2|NA|TRBJ2-7
CASSEGGLAVYEQYF
TGTGCCAGCAGTGAAGGGGGACTAGCGGTCTACGAGCAGTACTTC
>TRBV29-1|14|NA|NA|TRBJ2-3
CSVLGTSSTDTQYF
TGCAGCGTCCTCGGGACATCTAGCACAGATACGCAGTATTTT
>TRBV18|15|TRBD1|NA|TRBJ2-3
CASSRGRQGRDTQYF
TGTGCCAGCTCACGGGGGCGACAGGGACGAGATACGCAGTATTTT
>TRBV5-1|15|NA|few|TRBJ2-1
CASSLNGVSYNEQFF
TGCGCCAGCAGCTTGAACGGGGTCTCCTACAATGAGCAGTTCTTC
>TRBV4-3|14|NA|NA|TRBJ2-6
CASSQDRWANVLTF
TGCGCCAGCAGCCAAGATAGGTGGGCCAACGTCCTGACTTTC
>TRBV2|13|NA|NA|TRBJ2-7
CASSGVTSYEQYF
TGTGCCAGCAGTGGGGTTACTAGCTACGAGCAGTACTTC
>TRBV20-1|11|NA|NA|TRBJ2-7
CSALISYEQYF
TGCAGTGCACTAATTTCCTACGAGCAGTACTTC
>TRBV2|14|NA|NA|TRBJ1-5
CASSDETRNQPQHF
TGTGCCAGCAGTGATGAGACCCGCAATCAGCCCCAGCATTTT